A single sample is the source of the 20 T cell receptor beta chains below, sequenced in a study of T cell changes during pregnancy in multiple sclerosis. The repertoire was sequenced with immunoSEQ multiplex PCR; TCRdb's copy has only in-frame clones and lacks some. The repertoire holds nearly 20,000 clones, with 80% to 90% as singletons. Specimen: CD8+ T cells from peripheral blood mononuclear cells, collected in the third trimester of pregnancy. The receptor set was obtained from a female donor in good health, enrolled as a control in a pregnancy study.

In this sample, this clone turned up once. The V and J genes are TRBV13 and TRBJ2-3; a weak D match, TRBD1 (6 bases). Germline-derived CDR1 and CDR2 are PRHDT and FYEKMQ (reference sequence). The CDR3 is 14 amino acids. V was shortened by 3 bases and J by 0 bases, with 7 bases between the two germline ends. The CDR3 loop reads CASSLGQSTDTQYF. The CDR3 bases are TGTGCCAGCAGCTTGGGACAAAGCACAGATACGCAGTATTTT. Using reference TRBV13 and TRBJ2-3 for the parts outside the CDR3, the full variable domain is AAGVIQSPRHLIKEKRETATLKCYPIPRHDTVYWYQQGPGQDPQFLISFYEKMQSDKGSIPDRFSAQQFSDYHSELNMSSLELGDSALYFCASSLGQSTDTQYFGPGTRLTVL.

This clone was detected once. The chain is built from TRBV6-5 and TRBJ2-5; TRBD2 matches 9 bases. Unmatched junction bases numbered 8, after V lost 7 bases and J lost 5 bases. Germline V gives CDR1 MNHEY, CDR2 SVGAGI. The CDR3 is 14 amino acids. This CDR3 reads CASTTIAGDETQYF. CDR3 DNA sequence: TGTGCCAGCACCACTATAGCGGGGGACGAGACCCAGTACTTC.

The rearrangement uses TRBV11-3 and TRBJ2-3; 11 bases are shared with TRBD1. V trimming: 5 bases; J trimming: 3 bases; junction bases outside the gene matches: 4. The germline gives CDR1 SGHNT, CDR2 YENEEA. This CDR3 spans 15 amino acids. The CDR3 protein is CASSPRDRGTDTQYF. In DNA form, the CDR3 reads TGTGCCAGCAGCCCGCGGGACAGGGGGACAGATACGCAGTATTTT.

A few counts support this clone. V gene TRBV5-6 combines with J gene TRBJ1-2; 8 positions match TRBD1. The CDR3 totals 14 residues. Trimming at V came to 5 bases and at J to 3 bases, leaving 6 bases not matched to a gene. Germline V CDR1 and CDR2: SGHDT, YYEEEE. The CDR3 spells CASRLGTGDYGYTF. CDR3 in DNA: TGTGCCAGCAGGTTAGGGACAGGCGACTATGGCTACACCTTC.

The CDR3 bases are TGTGCCAGCAGTGGCCCCCTAGAAGTCGCGCGGGGAGCTTTCTTT. Protein product: CASSGPLEVARGAFF. This rearrangement joins TRBV2 to TRBJ1-1; D gene ambiguous. Germline values: CDR1 SNHLY, CDR2 FYNNEI. V was trimmed by 4 bases and J by 10 bases, leaving 22 bases between them. The CDR3 has 15 amino acids.

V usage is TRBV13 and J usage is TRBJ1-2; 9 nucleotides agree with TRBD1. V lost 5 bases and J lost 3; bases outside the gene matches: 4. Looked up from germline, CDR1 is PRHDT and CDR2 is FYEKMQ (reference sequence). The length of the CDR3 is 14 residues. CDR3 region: CASSLQGAYYGYTF. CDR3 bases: TGTGCCAGCAGCCTACAGGGGGCTTACTATGGCTACACCTTC.

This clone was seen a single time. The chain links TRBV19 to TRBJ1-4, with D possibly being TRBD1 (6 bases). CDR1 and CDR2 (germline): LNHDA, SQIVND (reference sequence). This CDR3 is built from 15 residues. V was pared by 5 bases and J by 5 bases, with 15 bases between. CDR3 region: CASSPGQTENEKLFF. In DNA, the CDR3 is TGTGCCAGTAGTCCAGGACAGACCGAAAATGAAAAACTGTTTTTT.

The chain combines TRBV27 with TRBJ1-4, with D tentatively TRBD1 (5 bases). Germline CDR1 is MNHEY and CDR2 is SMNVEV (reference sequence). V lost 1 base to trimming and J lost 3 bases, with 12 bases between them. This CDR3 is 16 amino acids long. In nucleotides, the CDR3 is TGTGCCAGCAGTTTATGGGCAGGGAAAGCTAATGAAAAACTGTTTTTT. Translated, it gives CASSLWAGKANEKLFF.

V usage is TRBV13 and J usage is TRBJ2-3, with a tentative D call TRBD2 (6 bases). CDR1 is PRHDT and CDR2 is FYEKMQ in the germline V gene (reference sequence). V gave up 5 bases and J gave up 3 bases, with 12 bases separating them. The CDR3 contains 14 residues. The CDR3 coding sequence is TGTGCCAGCAGCGACGGGGGTGCGACAGATACGCAGTATTTT. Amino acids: CASSDGGATDTQYF.

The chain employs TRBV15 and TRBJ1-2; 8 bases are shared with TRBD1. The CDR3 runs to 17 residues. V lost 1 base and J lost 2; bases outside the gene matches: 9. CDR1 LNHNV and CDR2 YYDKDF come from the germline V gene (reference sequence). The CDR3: CATSRVPYQGANYGYTF. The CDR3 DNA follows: TGTGCCACCAGCAGAGTGCCGTACCAGGGGGCCAACTATGGCTACACCTTC.

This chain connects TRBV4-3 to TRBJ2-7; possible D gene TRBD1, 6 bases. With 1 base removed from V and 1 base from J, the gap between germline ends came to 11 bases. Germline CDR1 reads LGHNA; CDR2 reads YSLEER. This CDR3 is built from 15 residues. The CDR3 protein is CASSQGGTWSYEQYF. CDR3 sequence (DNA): TGCGCCAGCAGCCAAGGGGGGACATGGTCCTACGAGCAGTACTTC.

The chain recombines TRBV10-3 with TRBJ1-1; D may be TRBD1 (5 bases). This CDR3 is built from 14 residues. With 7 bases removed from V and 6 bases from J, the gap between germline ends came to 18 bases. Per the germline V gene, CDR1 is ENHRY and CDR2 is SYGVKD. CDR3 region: CAITIDRNKPEAFF. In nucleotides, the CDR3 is TGTGCCATCACTATAGACAGAAATAAACCTGAAGCTTTCTTT.

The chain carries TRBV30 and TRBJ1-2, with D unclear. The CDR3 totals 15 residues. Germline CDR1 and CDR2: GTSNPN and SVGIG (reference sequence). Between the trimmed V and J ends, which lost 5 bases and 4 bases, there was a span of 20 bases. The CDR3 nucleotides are TGTGCCTGGCAACGAAGAGGGCAGGAGACCTATGGCTACACCTTC. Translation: CAWQRRGQETYGYTF.

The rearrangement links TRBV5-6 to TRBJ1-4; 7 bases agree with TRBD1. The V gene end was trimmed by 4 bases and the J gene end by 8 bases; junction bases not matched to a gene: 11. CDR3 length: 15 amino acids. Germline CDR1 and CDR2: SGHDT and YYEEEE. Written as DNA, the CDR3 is TGTGCCAGCAGCGCCGGAGTCGGGACAGCAGAAAAACTGTTTTTT. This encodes CASSAGVGTAEKLFF.

CDR3 loop: CASSFVSSPENSPLHF. CDR3 DNA sequence: TGTGCCAGCAGCTTTGTATCAAGCCCGGAGAATTCACCCCTCCACTTT. V gene TRBV7-3 combines with J gene TRBJ1-6; D uncertain. Germline CDR1 and CDR2: SGHTA and FQGTGA. The CDR3 is 16 residues long. Trimming shortened V by 3 bases and J by 7 bases, and 16 bases separated the two germline ends.

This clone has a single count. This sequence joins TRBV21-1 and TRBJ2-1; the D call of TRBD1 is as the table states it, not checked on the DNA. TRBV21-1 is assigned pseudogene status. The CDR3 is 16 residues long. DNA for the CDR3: TGTGCCAGCAGCGGGGGGACAGGGAATTTTAACAATGAGCAGTTCTTC. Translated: CASSGGTGNFNNEQFF.

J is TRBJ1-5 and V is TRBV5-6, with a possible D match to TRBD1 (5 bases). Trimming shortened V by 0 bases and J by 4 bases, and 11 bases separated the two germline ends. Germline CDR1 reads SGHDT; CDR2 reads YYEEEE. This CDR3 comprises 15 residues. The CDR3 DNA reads TGTGCCAGCAGCTTGGACCAGGGAGGGAATCAGCCCCAGCATTTT. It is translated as CASSLDQGGNQPQHF.

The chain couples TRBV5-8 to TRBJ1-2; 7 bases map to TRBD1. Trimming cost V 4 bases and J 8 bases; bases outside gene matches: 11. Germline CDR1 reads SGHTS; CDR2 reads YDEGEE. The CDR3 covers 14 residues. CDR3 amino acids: CASSRPDRDWGYTF. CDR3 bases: TGTGCCAGCAGCCGGCCCGACAGGGACTGGGGCTACACCTTC.

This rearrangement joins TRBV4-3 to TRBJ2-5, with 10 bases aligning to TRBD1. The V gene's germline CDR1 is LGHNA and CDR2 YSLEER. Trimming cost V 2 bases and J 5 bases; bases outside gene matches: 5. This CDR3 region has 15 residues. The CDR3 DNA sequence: TGCGCCAGCAGCCAACGACAGGGGGCCCAGGAGACCCAGTACTTC. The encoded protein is CASSQRQGAQETQYF.

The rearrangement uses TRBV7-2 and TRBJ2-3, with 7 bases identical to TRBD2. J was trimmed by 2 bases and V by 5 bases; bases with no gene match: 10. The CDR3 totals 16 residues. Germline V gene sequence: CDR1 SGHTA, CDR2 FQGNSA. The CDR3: CASSQSGAHITDTQYF. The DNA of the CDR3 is TGTGCCAGCAGCCAAAGCGGGGCGCACATCACAGATACGCAGTATTTT.